This T cell receptor beta chain was captured by sequencing in a study of T cell repertoires in cytomegalovirus infection (dated by TCRdb to the late 2010s). The study in broad terms: Donor HLA type was relevant to the analysis, because carriage of CMV infection together with the matching HLA type was indicated by public TCR beta signatures. Overall study results and their limits: In both this cohort and an independent cohort of several hundred donors, the cumulative frequency of public TCR beta family members distinguished carriers of CMV infection plus the relevant HLA type. In the ex vivo response, HLA-C-restricted CMV-specific TCR beta clonotypes were dominant, and in two of eight donors the single most frequent clonotype came from this HLA-C-restricted group.

Sequencing was carried out with an Illumina HiSeq 1500. In-frame beta chains were kept once TCRdb had trimmed the public reads at Q25 with fastp and called clones with MiXCR. Here each entry gathers all rows of one CDR3 protein and keeps the most common genes and DNA. In this sample the table shows approximately 100,000 distinct CDR3 sequences, 23% of which occur a single time. The ten largest clones represent roughly two fifths of the sample. In the case of this clonotype: The antigen it recognizes is unknown. Nothing much larger sits one base from this clone, and base qualities are not available.

The sample consisted of CD8+ T cells from PBMCs. The receptor was isolated from a human donor in good health (CMV status not recorded). Some clones in this sample may be carry-over from other donors' samples.

The CDR3 amino acid sequence is: CASGLNLVSEQFF. The nucleotides read TGTGCTAGTGGTTTAAACCTCGTGAGCGAGCAGTTCTTC. The chain is encoded by TRBV12-5 joined to TRBJ2-1; too little of a D gene remains to name it. Trimming removed 3 bases from V and 10 bases from J, leaving 13 bases between the germline ends. The CDR3 covers 13 residues, taking in both the cysteine and the phenylalanine. Of all the DNA, just the CDR3 is kept, 39 bases in frame from base 1. According to the germline V gene, CDR1 reads LGHNT and CDR2 reads FRNRAP.